This is a list of T cell receptor beta chains from one sample in a study of blood T cell repertoires in COVID-19. Profiling relied on immunoSEQ multiplex PCR, and the TCRdb table lists in-frame clones only, not all of them. The table has nearly 110,000 clones, over 80% seen once. Material for sequencing was peripheral blood. All receptors derive from a woman aged 25 to 45 with acute or convalescent COVID-19. Both conserved end residues are trimmed from each CDR3. Each record gives: J gene, V gene, clone size, CDR3 protein. Not every row has a clone size; where given, it reads once, few, many or a size class.

TRBJ2-3,TRBV10-1,NA,ASSENRGPSLDTQY
TRBJ2-1,TRBV30,NA,AWRWENFDEQF
TRBJ2-4,TRBV27,NA,ASSLSAGYLNIQY
TRBJ2-1,TRBV19,NA,ASSYPGQGGNEQF
TRBJ2-5,TRBV3-1/TRBV3-2,NA,ASSLGGGLETQY
TRBJ2-5,TRBV19,NA,ASSRTGYQETQY
TRBJ1-2,TRBV18,NA,ASSLFDAPSYGYT
TRBJ2-7,TRBV3-1/TRBV3-2,NA,ASSQGTPGGSPDEQY
TRBJ2-3,TRBV24-1,NA,ATSAPAGSTDTQY
TRBJ2-1,TRBV5-6,NA,ASSLVLAAGEQF
TRBJ2-7,TRBV10-2,NA,ASSVGAIYEQY
TRBJ2-1,TRBV10-3,once,AISESLNEQF
TRBJ2-5,TRBV28,once,ASSLTLAGGPYQETQY
TRBJ1-1,TRBV6-6,NA,ASSFLRQVDTEAF
TRBJ2-3,TRBV4-2,NA,ASSQDAGGPRMTDTQY
TRBJ1-5,TRBV2,NA,ASSEQTAYQPQH
TRBJ1-5,TRBV6-2/TRBV6-3,once,ASSYPSGQGAGQPQH
TRBJ2-6,TRBV18,NA,ASSPAGTSLLSGANVLT
TRBJ1-5,TRBV10-2,NA,ASSELRRGHAEPQH
TRBJ1-4,TRBV6-5,NA,ASGTGGGPEKLF
TRBJ2-7,TRBV19,NA,ASSIEPGAASYEQY
TRBJ2-5,TRBV7-9,NA,ASSQEEETQY
TRBJ2-7,TRBV28,NA,ASSLRPTGGIDGQY
TRBJ1-5,TRBV4-1,NA,ASSQVQANNQPQH
TRBJ1-2,TRBV7-2,NA,ASSLGGSNYGYT
TRBJ2-3,TRBV5-5,NA,ASSFAGRITDTQY
TRBJ1-1,TRBV7-2,NA,ASSLPQGRTEAF
TRBJ2-1,TRBV7-7,NA,ASSAFRGSNNEQF
TRBJ2-3,TRBV12-3/TRBV12-4,NA,ASSFLPDTQY
TRBJ1-2,TRBV7-9,NA,ASSPEPGTGYGYT
TRBJ1-1,TRBV7-2,NA,ASSLKGTGNTEAF
TRBJ2-1,TRBV10-1,NA,ASSDGGSGNEQF